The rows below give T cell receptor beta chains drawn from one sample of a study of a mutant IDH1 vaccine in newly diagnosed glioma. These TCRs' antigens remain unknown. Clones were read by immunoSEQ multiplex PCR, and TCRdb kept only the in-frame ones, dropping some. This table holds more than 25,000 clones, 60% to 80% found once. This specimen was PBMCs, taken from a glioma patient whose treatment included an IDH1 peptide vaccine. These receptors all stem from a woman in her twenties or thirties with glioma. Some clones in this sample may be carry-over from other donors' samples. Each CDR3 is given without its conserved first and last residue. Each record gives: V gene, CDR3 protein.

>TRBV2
ASSGGRQETQY
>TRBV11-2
ASMMKNTEAF
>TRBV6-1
ASSEGLPLVIDEQF
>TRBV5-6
ASSSPSREQF
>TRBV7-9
ASSSSRTGEFGNTIY
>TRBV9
ASSAGTGGTRGYT
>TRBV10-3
AISDRLKNTEAF
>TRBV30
ACRTQMEQY
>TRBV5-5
ASSSGGGTGGRGYT
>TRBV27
ASKTQGGGYGYT
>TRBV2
ASGQGANEQY
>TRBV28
ASSLGQGSSYEQY
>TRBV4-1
ASSSGQGNSYEQY
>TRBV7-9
ASSSGLAASTDTQY
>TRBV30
AWSVPRRIDRTSTDTQY
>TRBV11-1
ASSFQRGQAKDTQY
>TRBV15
ATSRDQGGYGYT
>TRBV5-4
ASSSQRVNTGELF
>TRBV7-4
ASGAPRQTPIQPQH
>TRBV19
ASSMGGPGVAF
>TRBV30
AWRASGRAGTDTQY
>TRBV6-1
ASIGGYNEQF
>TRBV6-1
AIRDSGNTIY
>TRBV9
ASSVGQGFYEQY
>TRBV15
ATSPGGGSKKNQPQH
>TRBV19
ASSMASGQETQY
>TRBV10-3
AISGGLSITDTQY
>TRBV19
ASSSPGQGAHQPQH
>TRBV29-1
SVGRGSINEQY
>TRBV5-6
ASSHPGQEDGYT
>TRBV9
ASSSRTGGVGEQY
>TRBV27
ASRHTLDIDGYT
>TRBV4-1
ASSHQTTDRTDTQY
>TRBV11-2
ASSLGLAGKRPYEQY
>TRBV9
ASSVAELAGGSYEQY
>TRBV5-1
ASRGTSGANTGELF
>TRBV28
ASSIGQGARYT
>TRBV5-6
ASSLGLAETYEQY
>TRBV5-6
ASSLLRAAGNQPQH
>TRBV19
ASSLWEGHYTGELF
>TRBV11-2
ASSLIGAGELF
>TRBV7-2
ASSLGGIIAGELF
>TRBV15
ATSRAPSLGAGELF